The 7 T cell receptor beta chains presented below share a single source sample, sequenced in a study of T-cell reconstitution after alpha-beta-depleted transplantation in children. A TCRbeta library incorporating unique molecular identifiers was prepared. Each CDR3 protein is one row after TCRdb ran MiXCR on the PCR reads. The sample holds approximately 230,000 distinct CDR3 sequences, roughly a quarter seen once. The input for sequencing was PBMCs, mostly from graft donor cells, taken 360 days after TCRalphabeta/CD19-depleted stem cell transplant. The source is a female patient younger than 10 who had a stem cell transplant for congenital amegakaryocytic thrombocytopenia, so the T cells may come from the graft donor.

This clonotype came up a few times. The rearrangement uses TRBV5-1 and TRBJ2-5, with 14 bases lining up with TRBD2. Germline CDR1 is SGHRS and CDR2 is YFSETQ. V was pared by 0 bases and J by 2 bases, with 6 bases of the junction left unmatched. The CDR3 covers 18 residues. The chain's CDR3 is CASSLDPGTSGGQETQYF. The CDR3 nucleotides are TGCGCCAGCAGCTTGGATCCCGGGACTAGCGGGGGACAAGAGACCCAGTACTTC.

This clonotype was seen more than once but under ten times. The V and J genes are TRBV4-3 and TRBJ2-3; TRBD2 matches at 16 bases. This CDR3 spans 17 amino acids. Germline loops: CDR1 LGHNA, CDR2 YSLEER. J gave up 8 bases and V 4 bases, and 9 bases lay outside the gene matches. The CDR3 spells CASSLGTSGRDPATQYF. The CDR3 region has the DNA TGCGCCAGCAGCCTGGGGACTAGCGGGAGGGACCCGGCTACGCAGTATTTT.

This clonotype has a handful of counts. This chain joins TRBV20-1 and TRBJ2-1; D possibly matches TRBD1 or TRBD2 (5 bases each). CDR1 and CDR2 from the germline V gene are DFQATT and SNEGSKA (reference sequence). Trimming removed 0 bases from V and 5 bases from J, with 14 bases in between. There are 15 residues in the CDR3. The CDR3 nucleotides are TGCAGTGCTAGAGATATGGGACCCACGGACAATGAGCAGTTCTTC. It codes for CSARDMGPTDNEQFF.

The CDR3: CAWSWGTTEAFF. DNA for the CDR3: TGTGCCTGGAGCTGGGGGACCACTGAAGCTTTCTTT. V is TRBV30 and J is TRBJ1-1, with TRBD1 as a possible D gene (5 bases). The CDR3 runs to 12 residues. Deletions cut 3 bases from V and 4 bases from J, with 9 bases between. Germline CDR1 and CDR2: GTSNPN and SVGIG (reference sequence).

The V and J genes are TRBV15 and TRBJ2-1; possible D gene TRBD2, 6 bases. Germline V CDR1 and CDR2: LNHNV, YYDKDF (reference sequence). The CDR3 has 14 residues. Trimming removed 1 base at V and 2 bases at J, with 6 bases between. The CDR3 protein is CATSRGLAYNEQFF. The CDR3 region has the DNA TGTGCCACCAGCAGAGGACTAGCCTACAATGAGCAGTTCTTC.

V usage is TRBV5-5 and J usage is TRBJ2-7; D not certain. The CDR3 runs 12 residues. Germline CDR1 and CDR2: SGHKS and YYEKEE (reference sequence). V was trimmed by 2 bases and J by 7 bases, leaving 10 bases between them. The CDR3 DNA follows: TGTGCCAGCAGCTTCCTGGAGAGGGAGCAGTACTTC. Translation: CASSFLEREQYF.

This clonotype was counted a single time. The rearrangement joins TRBV7-9 to TRBJ1-2; tentative D call: TRBD1 (5 bases). CDR3 length equals 14 residues. V was cut by 5 bases and J by 4 bases, with 14 bases left in between. CDR1 is SEHNR, CDR2 FQNEAQ, per germline (reference sequence). The CDR3 DNA is TGTGCCAGCAGCCCTGGGAGGGGTGGCTATGGCTACACCTTC. This gives the protein CASSPGRGGYGYTF.